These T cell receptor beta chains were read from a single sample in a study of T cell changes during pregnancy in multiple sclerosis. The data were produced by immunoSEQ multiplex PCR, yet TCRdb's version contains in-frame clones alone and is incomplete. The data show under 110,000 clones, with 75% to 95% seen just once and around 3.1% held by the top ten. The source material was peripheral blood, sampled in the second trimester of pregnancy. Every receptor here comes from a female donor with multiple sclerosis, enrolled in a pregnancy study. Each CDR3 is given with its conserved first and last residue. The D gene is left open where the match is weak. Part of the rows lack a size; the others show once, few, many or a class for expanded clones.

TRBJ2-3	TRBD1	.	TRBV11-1	CASWGQSTDTQYF	TGTGCTAGCTGGGGACAGAGCACAGATACGCAGTATTTT
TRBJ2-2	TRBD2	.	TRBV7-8	CASSRTSGSFMTGELFF	TGTGCCAGCAGCAGGACTAGCGGGAGTTTTATGACCGGGGAGCTGTTTTTT
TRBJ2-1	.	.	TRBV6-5	CASSYVSGVPNNEQFF	TGTGCCAGCAGTTACGTGTCAGGGGTGCCTAACAATGAGCAGTTCTTC
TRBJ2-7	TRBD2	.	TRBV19	CASSISGRIAYEQYF	TGTGCCAGTAGTATAAGCGGGAGGATAGCGTACGAGCAGTACTTC
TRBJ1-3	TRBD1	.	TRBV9	CASSFSGGISGNTIYF	TGTGCCAGCAGCTTTTCAGGGGGAATCTCTGGAAACACCATATATTTT
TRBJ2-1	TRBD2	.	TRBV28	CAISGLGTSVGEQFF	TGTGCCATCAGCGGCCTCGGGACTAGTGTGGGTGAGCAGTTCTTC
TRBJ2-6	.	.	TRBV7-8	CASSLEVGLGTGANVLTF	TGTGCCAGCAGCTTAGAAGTGGGGCTGGGTACTGGGGCCAACGTCCTGACTTTC
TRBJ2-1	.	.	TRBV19	CASSMVGGAGGYNEQFF	TGTGCCAGTAGTATGGTGGGGGGAGCGGGTGGGTACAATGAGCAGTTCTTC
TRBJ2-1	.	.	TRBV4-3	CASSQEATPYNEQFF	TGCGCCAGCAGCCAAGAAGCCACGCCCTACAATGAGCAGTTCTTC
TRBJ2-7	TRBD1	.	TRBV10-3	CAIRGGQGSYEQYF	TGTGCCATCAGGGGGGGACAGGGCTCATACGAGCAGTACTTC
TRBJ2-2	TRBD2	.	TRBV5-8	CASSREGLVEELFF	TGTGCCAGCAGCAGGGAGGGACTAGTTGAGGAGCTGTTTTTT
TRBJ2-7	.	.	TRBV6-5	CASSYSSSAGIEQYF	TGTGCCAGCAGTTACTCGAGTTCGGCGGGGATCGAGCAGTACTTC
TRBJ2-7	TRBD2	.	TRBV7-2	CASRPTGTRLYEQYF	TGTGCCAGCAGACCTACCGGGACTAGGCTCTACGAGCAGTACTTC
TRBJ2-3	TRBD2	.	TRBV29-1	CSVGAGVQADTQYF	TGCAGCGTTGGAGCGGGAGTTCAGGCAGATACGCAGTATTTT
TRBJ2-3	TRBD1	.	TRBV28	CASSEPGQGSTDTQYF	TGTGCCAGCAGTGAACCGGGACAGGGAAGCACAGATACGCAGTATTTT
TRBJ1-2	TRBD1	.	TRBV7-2	CASTNAGTGSLGYTF	TGTGCCAGCACCAACGCCGGGACAGGGTCTTTGGGCTACACCTTC
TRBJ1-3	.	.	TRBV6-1	CASSERRSKGNTIYF	TGTGCCAGCAGTGAACGCCGGTCTAAGGGAAACACCATATATTTT
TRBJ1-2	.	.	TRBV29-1	CSVGQPGGGYTF	TGCAGCGTTGGACAGCCCGGAGGGGGCTACACCTTC
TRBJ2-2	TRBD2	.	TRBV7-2	CASSSGGLAGPNTGELFF	TGTGCCAGCAGCTCCGGTGGACTAGCGGGACCGAACACCGGGGAGCTGTTTTTT
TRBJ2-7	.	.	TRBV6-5	CASSLQGKATYEQYF	TGTGCCAGCAGTCTTCAGGGAAAGGCTACCTACGAGCAGTACTTC
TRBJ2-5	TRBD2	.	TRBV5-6	CASTLSGRGETQYF	TGTGCCAGCACTCTGAGCGGGAGAGGCGAGACCCAGTACTTC
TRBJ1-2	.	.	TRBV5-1	CASSLVPNRIRRRPGGYTF	TGCGCCAGCAGCTTGGTCCCGAACCGAATAAGGAGACGCCCTGGGGGCTACACCTTC
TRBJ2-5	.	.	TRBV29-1	CSVGGSGLSVVETQYF	TGCAGCGTTGGCGGCAGCGGTCTATCGGTGGTAGAGACCCAGTACTTC
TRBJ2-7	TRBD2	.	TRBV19	CASSDGLAGVLEQYF	TGTGCCAGTAGCGACGGACTAGCGGGAGTTCTCGAGCAGTACTTC
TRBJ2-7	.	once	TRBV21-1	CASSKEDSYEQYF	TGTGCCAGCAGCAAAGAGGACAGCTACGAGCAGTACTTC
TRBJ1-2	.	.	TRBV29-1	CSVDGGPYGYTF	TGCAGCGTTGATGGGGGCCCCTATGGCTACACCTTC
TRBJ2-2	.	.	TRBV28	CASSSGNPGELFF	TGTGCCAGCAGTTCAGGGAACCCCGGGGAGCTGTTTTTT
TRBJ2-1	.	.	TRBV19	CASSIATIYNEQFF	TGTGCCAGTAGTATAGCGACAATTTACAATGAGCAGTTCTTC
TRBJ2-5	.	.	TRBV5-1	CASREGERETQYF	TGCGCCAGCCGAGAGGGGGAGAGAGAGACCCAGTACTTC
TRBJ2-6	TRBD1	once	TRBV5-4	CASSPGQGRSGANVLTF	TGTGCCAGCAGCCCCGGACAGGGCAGGTCTGGGGCCAACGTCCTGACTTTC
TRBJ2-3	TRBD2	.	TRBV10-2	CASSESAGVYTDTQYF	TGCGCCAGCAGTGAATCAGCGGGAGTGTACACAGATACGCAGTATTTT
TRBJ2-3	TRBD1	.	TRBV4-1	CASSLWTGDTQYF	TGCGCCAGCAGCCTTTGGACAGGGGATACGCAGTATTTT
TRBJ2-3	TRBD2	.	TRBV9	CASSFRDYTDTQYF	TGTGCCAGCAGCTTCCGGGACTATACAGATACGCAGTATTTT
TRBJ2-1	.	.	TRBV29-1	CSVEGSDGSPSYNEQFF	TGCAGCGTTGAAGGGTCTGATGGGAGTCCCTCCTACAATGAGCAGTTCTTC
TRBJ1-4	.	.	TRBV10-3	CAISESAGSGEKLFF	TGTGCCATCAGTGAGTCGGCAGGGTCAGGTGAAAAACTGTTTTTT
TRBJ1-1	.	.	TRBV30	CAWSVPGVMNTEAFF	TGTGCCTGGAGTGTACCCGGGGTCATGAACACTGAAGCTTTCTTT
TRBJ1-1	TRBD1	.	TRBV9	CASSPRTGGAAFF	TGTGCCAGCAGCCCCCGGACAGGCGGGGCAGCTTTCTTT
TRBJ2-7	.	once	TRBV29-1	CSVVQRNYEQYF	TGCAGCGTTGTACAGCGGAACTACGAGCAGTACTTC
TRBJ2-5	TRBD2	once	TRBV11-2	CASSLGLAGALHKETQYF	TGTGCCAGCAGCCTTGGGCTAGCGGGAGCCCTCCATAAAGAGACCCAGTACTTC
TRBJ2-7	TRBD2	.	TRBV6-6	CASSAGLAAYEQYF	TGTGCCAGCTCCGCCGGGCTAGCGGCCTACGAGCAGTACTTC
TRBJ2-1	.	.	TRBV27	CASSLGGNEQFF	TGTGCCAGCAGTTTAGGCGGGAATGAGCAGTTCTTC
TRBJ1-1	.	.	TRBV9	CASSVAPGSITEAFF	TGTGCCAGCAGCGTAGCGCCGGGGTCGATCACTGAAGCTTTCTTT
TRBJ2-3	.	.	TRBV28	CASSIALSTDTQYF	TGTGCCAGCAGTATAGCCCTTAGCACAGATACGCAGTATTTT
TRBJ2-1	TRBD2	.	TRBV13	CASSLWASGSSYNEQFF	TGTGCCAGCAGCTTATGGGCTAGCGGGAGCTCCTACAATGAGCAGTTCTTC
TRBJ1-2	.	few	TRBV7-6	CASSLAQSMWHYGYTF	TGTGCCAGCAGCTTAGCGCAAAGTATGTGGCACTATGGCTACACCTTC
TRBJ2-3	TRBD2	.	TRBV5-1	CASSSSSGRAGTDTQYF	TGCGCCAGCAGCTCCTCTAGCGGGAGGGCCGGGACAGATACGCAGTATTTT
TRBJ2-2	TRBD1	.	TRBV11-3	CASSPRTGNTGELFF	TGTGCCAGCAGCCCAAGGACAGGAAACACCGGGGAGCTGTTTTTT
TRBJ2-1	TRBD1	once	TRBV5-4	CASSTPTGANEQFF	TGTGCCAGCAGCACCCCGACAGGGGCAAATGAGCAGTTCTTC